This is a list of T cell receptor beta chains from one sample in a study of T cells in Graves' hyperthyroidism and ophthalmopathy. TCRdb re-derived calls from the multiplex PCR reads in MiXCR, one entry per CDR3 protein. Found here are approximately 570,000 distinct CDR3 sequences, roughly 21% of them singletons; the top ten hold over 45%. Sequencing was carried out using blood. These receptors all come from a man aged 40-49 years with Graves' ophthalmopathy. CDR3s include the opening cysteine and the closing phenylalanine or tryptophan. Fields, in order: J gene, clone size, V gene, CDR3 length, D gene, CDR3 protein, CDR3 DNA. D genes are given only for firm matches. A row's size may be missing; if present it is once, few, many or a size class.

TRBJ1-2 | - | TRBV7-2 | 17 | TRBD1 | CASSLRRSDRADSGYTF | TGTGCCAGCAGCTTACGGAGGTCGGACAGGGCGGACAGTGGCTACACCTTC
TRBJ2-2 | - | TRBV2 | 16 | TRBD2 | CASSETSGRRSGELFF | TGTGCCAGCAGTGAAACCAGCGGGAGGAGGAGCGGGGAGCTGTTTTTT
TRBJ2-3 | many | TRBV2 | 15 | - | CASSEVGLNTDTQYF | TGTGCCAGCAGTGAAGTCGGACTAAACACAGATACGCAGTATTTT
TRBJ2-1 | - | TRBV7-9 | 14 | - | CASSLLENYNEQFF | TGTGCCAGCAGCTTACTGGAAAACTACAATGAGCAGTTCTTC
TRBJ2-1 | few | TRBV29-1 | 14 | TRBD2 | CSVDLAGGAFVQFF | TGCAGCGTTGATCTAGCGGGAGGGGCTTTTGTGCAGTTCTTC
TRBJ2-1 | - | TRBV20-1 | 17 | - | CSARERSGTTVINEQFF | TGCAGTGCTAGAGAAAGATCCGGGACAACAGTTATCAATGAGCAGTTCTTC
TRBJ1-4 | - | TRBV5-1 | 16 | - | CASRQGRTDYNEKLFF | TGCGCCAGCAGACAAGGTCGGACGGACTATAATGAAAAACTGTTTTTT
TRBJ1-1 | few | TRBV20-1 | 14 | - | CSARDEQLNTEAFF | TGCAGTGCTAGAGACGAACAGTTAAACACTGAAGCTTTCTTT
TRBJ2-4 | - | TRBV28 | 20 | - | CASSFNFGQAGSRAKNIQYF | TGTGCCAGCAGTTTTAATTTTGGGCAGGCTGGTAGTAGGGCCAAAAACATTCAGTACTTC
TRBJ1-1 | few | TRBV30 | 11 | - | CAWSVHGEAFF | TGTGCCTGGAGCGTACATGGTGAAGCTTTCTTT
TRBJ1-6 | many | TRBV28 | 14 | - | CASSVTGNNSPLHF | TGTGCCAGCAGTGTCACAGGGAATAATTCACCCCTCCACTTT
TRBJ2-1 | many | TRBV27 | 16 | TRBD2 | CASSRWGLAGVNEQFF | TGTGCCAGCAGTCGATGGGGACTAGCGGGAGTCAATGAGCAGTTCTTC
TRBJ2-5 | - | TRBV25-1 | 14 | - | CASSGGRYQETQYF | TGTGCCAGCAGTGGGGGCCGGTACCAAGAGACCCAGTACTTC
TRBJ2-5 | - | TRBV5-1 | 17 | TRBD2 | CASSLNGVAGASETQYF | TGCGCCAGCAGCTTGAATGGGGTAGCGGGAGCCTCAGAGACCCAGTACTTC
TRBJ2-7 | many | TRBV11-2 | 14 | - | CASSSGPSLYEQYF | TGTGCCAGCAGCTCAGGGCCCAGCTTATACGAGCAGTACTTC
TRBJ2-3 | few | TRBV20-1 | 13 | - | CSALEPTTDTQYF | TGCAGTGCTTTGGAACCCACCACAGATACGCAGTATTTT
TRBJ2-2 | many | TRBV20-1 | 14 | - | CSASGPQGAGELFF | TGCAGTGCCTCGGGACCGCAGGGCGCCGGGGAGCTGTTTTTT
TRBJ1-1 | - | TRBV12-5 | 12 | - | CASAQTGTEAFF | TGTGCTAGTGCCCAAACTGGAACTGAAGCTTTCTTT
TRBJ2-2 | - | TRBV7-7 | 16 | TRBD2 | CASSHPSGGIPGELFF | TGTGCTAGCAGCCATCCAAGCGGGGGGATCCCCGGGGAGCTGTTTTTT
TRBJ2-5 | - | TRBV20-1 | 14 | TRBD2 | CSARDSGPQETQYF | TGCAGTGCTAGAGATAGCGGGCCCCAAGAGACCCAGTACTTC
TRBJ2-5 | - | TRBV2 | 12 | - | CASIGGPGTQYF | TGTGCCAGTATAGGAGGGCCGGGGACCCAGTACTTC
TRBJ2-5 | - | TRBV5-5 | 20 | TRBD1 | CASSASVWDRGRRSQETQYF | TGTGCCAGCAGCGCCTCCGTGTGGGACAGGGGGCGCCGGAGTCAAGAGACCCAGTACTTC
TRBJ1-4 | few | TRBV9 | 13 | - | CASSGGLNEKLFF | TGTGCCAGCAGCGGGGGGCTAAATGAAAAACTGTTTTTT
TRBJ1-2 | many | TRBV11-2 | 14 | TRBD1 | CASSRQGMVYGYTF | TGTGCCAGCAGCAGACAGGGGATGGTCTATGGCTACACCTTC
TRBJ1-6 | once | TRBV14 | 15 | - | CASSLQPPVLSPLHF | TGTGCCAGCAGCCTCCAGCCGCCCGTTTTATCACCCCTCCACTTT
TRBJ2-6 | few | TRBV6-1 | 15 | - | CASSESWPGANVLTF | TGTGCCAGCAGTGAATCTTGGCCTGGGGCCAACGTCCTGACTTTC
TRBJ2-3 | few | TRBV28 | 18 | TRBD2 | CASSSYERELGQTDTQYF | TGTGCCAGCAGTTCCTATGAGCGGGAGTTGGGGCAGACAGATACGCAGTATTTT
TRBJ2-1 | - | TRBV30 | 13 | TRBD2 | CAWSILAGDEQFF | TGTGCCTGGAGTATACTAGCGGGAGACGAGCAGTTCTTC
TRBJ2-1 | many | TRBV2 | 13 | TRBD1 | CASILQGAGEQFF | TGTGCCAGCATATTACAGGGGGCAGGTGAGCAGTTCTTC
TRBJ2-1 | few | TRBV20-1 | 12 | - | CSASYYGNEQFF | TGCAGTGCTAGTTATTATGGCAATGAGCAGTTCTTC
TRBJ2-7 | many | TRBV7-2 | 14 | - | CASSLRGYSYEQYF | TGTGCCAGCAGCTTGCGGGGTTATTCCTACGAGCAGTACTTC